The sequence of this T cell receptor (beta chain) was determined in a study of T cells in Graves' hyperthyroidism and ophthalmopathy. The CDR3 sequence is 15 residues long. The germline V gene encodes CDR1 SGDLS and CDR2 YYNGEE. V was clipped by 1 base and J by 4 bases; unmatched bases: 4. Study-wide points: A model built on 13 V-J features separated ophthalmopathy from stable hyperthyroidism. Blood also contained most expanded thyroid clonotypes above 0.001. Model output signaled ophthalmopathy a median approximately 6.2 months ahead of onset.

Under 3 months was the duration of disease in ophthalmopathy patients, who also had a Clinical Activity Score of at least 3 and a NOSPECS grade of at least 4. Comments on this clonotype: Its cognate antigen is unknown.

Amplified TCR beta CDR3 regions came from RNA transcripts. The primer set for the first-round RT-PCR of the TCR CDR3 was HTBI. TCRdb itself ran the multiplex PCR reads through MiXCR, one entry per CDR3 protein. The data contain some 500,000 distinct CDR3 sequences, roughly a sixth of them singletons. This chain links TRBV9 with TRBJ2-2, with TRBD2 matching 7 bases. The source of this sequence is a woman aged 25 to 39 with Graves' ophthalmopathy. The sequencing sample was made of blood. The CDR3 DNA follows: TGTGCCAGCAGCGTACTGGCGGGAGTCACCGGGGAGCTGTTTTTT. Translating gives CASSVLAGVTGELFF. Full variable domain (outside the CDR3, taken from reference TRBV9 and TRBJ2-2): DSGVTQTPKHLITATGQRVTLRCSPRSGDLSVYWYQQSLDQGLQFLIQYYNGEERAKGNILERFSAQQFPDLHSELNLSSLELGDSALYFCASSVLAGVTGELFFGEGSRLTVL.